The 24 T cell receptor beta chains given below trace back to one sample, sequenced in a study of blood T cell repertoires in COVID-19. Sequenced by immunoSEQ multiplex PCR; TCRdb stores in-frame clones only, minus some. The sample contains fewer than 200,000 clones, about 80% of which appear only once. The sample taken for sequencing was peripheral blood. The receptor set was obtained from a woman in her seventies with acute or convalescent COVID-19.

V and J are TRBV6-5 and TRBJ2-1; 8 bases fit TRBD2. The CDR3 is 13 residues long. Germline V gives CDR1 MNHEY, CDR2 SVGAGI. J lost 9 bases, V lost 5 bases, and 6 bases had no gene match. CDR3 sequence: CASSPSGLGEQFF. DNA for the CDR3: TGTGCCAGCAGTCCTAGCGGGTTAGGTGAGCAGTTCTTC.

This chain uses TRBV21-1 with TRBJ1-1; the DNA was not used to check the table's D call, TRBD1. TRBV21-1 is labeled a pseudogene. The CDR3 runs to 16 residues. The CDR3 loop is CASSHIKGPGNTEAFF. In DNA, the CDR3 is TGTGCCAGCAGCCATATAAAGGGGCCGGGGAACACTGAAGCTTTCTTT.

The chain joins TRBV10-3 to TRBJ2-1; 13 bases map to TRBD2. The CDR3 is 15 residues long. Germline V CDR1 and CDR2: ENHRY, SYGVKD. Trimming took 7 bases from V and 5 from J; bases not matched to a gene: 5. CDR3 sequence reads: CAITRTSGRNNEQFF. The CDR3 DNA reads as TGTGCCATCACCCGGACTAGCGGGAGAAACAATGAGCAGTTCTTC.

The V call is TRBV5-1, the J call TRBJ2-3; the D gene is possibly TRBD1 (5 bases). Germline V gene data show CDR1 as SGHRS and CDR2 as YFSETQ. This CDR3 spans 16 amino acids. The ends were cut back, 0 bases at V and 3 bases at J, with 14 bases in the middle. In DNA form, the CDR3 reads TGCGCCAGCAGCTTGGAGGGGCGACCTCGAACAGATACGCAGTATTTT. This gives the protein CASSLEGRPRTDTQYF.

This rearrangement joins TRBV11-2 to TRBJ2-3, with D hard to call. The germline V gene encodes CDR1 SGHAT and CDR2 FQNNGV. Trimming took 5 bases from V and 1 from J, leaving 10 bases between them. There are 14 residues in the CDR3. CDR3 amino acids: CASSREYGTDTQYF. DNA of the CDR3: TGTGCCAGCAGCCGCGAGTATGGCACAGATACGCAGTATTTT.

This clone was seen a few times. The rearrangement uses TRBV13 and TRBJ2-3, with D possibly matching TRBD2 (6 bases). This CDR3 comprises 16 residues. Germline V gene sequence: CDR1 PRHDT, CDR2 FYEKMQ (reference sequence). V was cut by 1 base and J by 0 bases, with 11 bases left in between. The CDR3 DNA reads TGTGCCAGCAGCTTAGCGGGAGTGAAGAGCACAGATACGCAGTATTTT. Translating gives CASSLAGVKSTDTQYF.

This clone has only one observation. This CDR3 reads CASSGGPGLAGETQYF. CDR3 coding DNA: TGTGCCAGCAGCGGGGGACCGGGACTAGCGGGTGAGACCCAGTACTTC. V usage is TRBV9 and J usage is TRBJ2-5; 12 bases match TRBD2. The CDR3 covers 16 residues. From germline, CDR1 is SGDLS and CDR2 YYNGEE. Losses at the gene ends were 3 bases for V and 5 bases for J; bases not matched to a gene: 8.

The rearrangement links TRBV19 to TRBJ2-2; TRBD1 agrees at 8 bases. The CDR3 is 13 residues long. The germline CDR1 and CDR2 sequences are LNHDA and SQIVND (reference sequence). Trimming took 6 bases from V and 6 from J; bases not matched to a gene: 3. The CDR3 bases are TGTGCCAGTAGGACAGGGGTGGCCGGGGAGCTGTTTTTT. Translating gives CASRTGVAGELFF.

The rearrangement uses TRBV3-1 (or the pseudogene TRBV3-2) and TRBJ1-4, with TRBD1 matching 9 bases. This CDR3 is built from 14 residues. Germline trimming cut 4 bases from V and 5 bases from J; bases unmatched to any gene: 2. The germline CDR1 and CDR2 sequences are LGHDT and YNNKEL (reference sequence). CDR3 residues: CASSLGTGNEKLFF. The CDR3 DNA reads TGTGCCAGCAGCCTAGGGACAGGGAATGAAAAACTGTTTTTT.

The chain combines TRBV1 with TRBJ2-1; TRBD2, as called in the table, went unchecked against the DNA. TRBV1 is designated a pseudogene. The CDR3 spans 17 residues. Written as DNA, the CDR3 is TGCACCAGCAGCCAAGAACGGCTGTACGGGAGTTCTTATGAGCAGTTCTTC. Protein sequence: CTSSQERLYGSSYEQFF.

This clone has a handful of counts. The chain couples TRBV5-1 to TRBJ2-7, with TRBD1 as a possible D gene (6 bases). With 5 bases removed from V and 2 bases from J, the gap between germline ends came to 11 bases. CDR1 is SGHRS, CDR2 YFSETQ, per germline. This CDR3 has 13 residues. The CDR3 reads CASRRTDAYEQYF. DNA of the CDR3: TGCGCCAGCAGAAGGACAGACGCCTACGAGCAGTACTTC.

The chain combines TRBV19 with TRBJ1-5, with 8 nucleotides matching TRBD1. Trimming removed 5 bases from V and 11 bases from J; junction bases left unmatched: 11. The CDR3 extends over 14 amino acids. CDR1 is LNHDA and CDR2 is SQIVND in the germline V gene (reference sequence). CDR3 coding DNA: TGTGCCAGTAGTGCCACGGGACAGGTCGAGTCCCAGCATTTT. Its protein product is CASSATGQVESQHF.

The CDR3 DNA sequence: TGTGCCAGCAGCCGCTGGAGTACCTACGAGCAGTACTTC. This codes for CASSRWSTYEQYF. The V call is TRBV7-9, the J call TRBJ2-7, with D hard to call. Germline assignment: CDR1 SEHNR and CDR2 FQNEAQ (reference sequence). This CDR3 contains 13 residues. Trimming removed 5 bases at V and 2 bases at J, with 10 bases between.

The chain combines TRBV5-1 with TRBJ2-7, with D possibly being TRBD1 (6 bases). The CDR3 has 15 residues. The V end was cut by 3 bases, the J end by 3 bases, with 16 bases between. The germline V gene encodes CDR1 SGHRS and CDR2 YFSETQ. CDR3 in DNA: TGCGCCAGCAGCTCGCCGGGACATAACGTCTACGAGCAGTACTTC. It specifies CASSSPGHNVYEQYF.

The chain has TRBV5-1 and TRBJ2-1; 8 bases fit TRBD1. Germline CDR1 SGHRS, CDR2 YFSETQ. The CDR3 totals 15 residues. V was clipped by 8 bases and J by 0 bases; unmatched bases: 7. CDR3 coding DNA: TGCGCCAGTAAACGCGGGACAGGCTCCTACAATGAGCAGTTCTTC. It codes for CASKRGTGSYNEQFF.

V usage is TRBV5-1 and J usage is TRBJ2-6; D unresolved. Germline V CDR1 and CDR2: SGHRS, YFSETQ. This CDR3 has 15 amino acids. Trimming left V 4 bases short and J 0 bases short, with 8 bases between. The CDR3 DNA follows: TGCGCCAGCAGCCTTCGTTACTCTGGGGCCAACGTCCTGACTTTC. Protein: CASSLRYSGANVLTF.

As regards this clone: The sample contains more than one DNA sequence encoding this CDR3. The chain uses TRBV19 and TRBJ1-6; the match to TRBD1 covers 7 bases. The V gene end was trimmed by 3 bases and the J gene end by 7 bases; junction bases not matched to a gene: 3. Germline V gene sequence: CDR1 LNHDA, CDR2 SQIVND (reference sequence). CDR3 length: 14 amino acids. Written as DNA, the CDR3 is TGTGCCAGTAGTATTAGGGACAGAAATTCACCCCTCCACTTT. Amino acid sequence: CASSIRDRNSPLHF.

This chain joins TRBV5-1 and TRBJ2-2, with 8 bases aligning to TRBD2. Germline loops: CDR1 SGHRS, CDR2 YFSETQ. With 0 bases clipped from V and 5 bases from J, the junction kept 3 bases outside the gene matches. The CDR3 loop spans 15 amino acids. The chain's CDR3 is CASSLDGTSTGELFF. CDR3 nucleotide sequence: TGCGCCAGCAGCTTGGATGGGACTAGTACCGGGGAGCTGTTTTTT.

V gene TRBV9 combines with J gene TRBJ2-2, with a possible D match to TRBD2 (5 bases). The ends were cut back, 4 bases at V and 3 bases at J, with 16 bases in the middle. CDR1 and CDR2 (germline): SGDLS, YYNGEE. The CDR3 runs to 16 residues. CDR3 sequence (DNA): TGTGCCAGCAGCCTCAGCGGCGGCTTAGACACCGGGGAGCTGTTTTTT. Protein: CASSLSGGLDTGELFF.

The V call is TRBV10-3, the J call TRBJ2-3; D remains unclear. V was cut by 7 bases and J by 5 bases, with 13 bases left in between. Germline CDR1 reads ENHRY; CDR2 reads SYGVKD. The CDR3 has 13 residues. The CDR3, as DNA: TGTGCCATCACCAGGTCCAGAGAAGATACGCAGTATTTT. Translated: CAITRSREDTQYF.

The V call is TRBV7-6, the J call TRBJ2-7, with D possibly TRBD2 on 5 matching bases. This CDR3 has 14 residues. V was trimmed by 5 bases and J by 2 bases, leaving 13 bases between them. CDR1 is SGHVS, CDR2 FNYEAQ, per germline. For the CDR3, the DNA is TGTGCCAGCAGCCGGAGGAGCGACACCTACGAGCAGTACTTC. Residues: CASSRRSDTYEQYF.

V usage is TRBV10-1 and J usage is TRBJ2-1; 7 nucleotides align to TRBD2. Germline V gene lookup returns CDR1 WNHNN and CDR2 SYGVQD (reference sequence). V was clipped by 4 bases and J by 2 bases; unmatched bases: 8. The CDR3 is 16 amino acids. CDR3: CASSVSLAEPYNEQFF. CDR3 bases: TGCGCCAGCAGTGTGAGTCTAGCGGAGCCCTACAATGAGCAGTTCTTC.

The chain carries TRBV30 and TRBJ1-1; D might be TRBD1 (6 bases). Germline lookup yields CDR1 GTSNPN and CDR2 SVGIG (reference sequence). The CDR3 is made up of 14 amino acids. With 1 base removed from V and 6 bases from J, the gap between germline ends came to 15 bases. The CDR3 here is CAWSAGGRYSEAFF. The CDR3, as DNA: TGTGCCTGGAGTGCGGGGGGGCGTTATTCTGAAGCTTTCTTT.

This clone came up a few times. The J gene is TRBJ2-7, the V gene TRBV2; no clear D gene. V lost 8 bases to trimming and J lost 3 bases, with 8 bases between them. The CDR3 is 11 residues long. Germline V gives CDR1 SNHLY, CDR2 FYNNEI. DNA for the CDR3: TGTGCCAGCGCTAGAAGCTACGAGCAGTACTTC. Protein sequence: CASARSYEQYF.